This T cell receptor (beta chain) was sequenced for a study of human T cells and chemical hapten exposure. The library put unique molecular identifiers onto individual cDNA molecules. Study processing details: Just over 95,000 TCRs per sample was the median, with a range of about 23,224 to 750,000. One entry per CDR3 protein, called by TCRdb with MiXCR from the 5' RACE reads. The V and J calls were determined by TCRdb, not by the authors. This sample has 110,000 to 150,000 distinct CDR3 sequences; 3.5% to 5% occur once, and the top ten carry around 1.5%. Total RNA came from unfractionated whole blood. The CDR3 length is 19 residues. V gave up 4 bases and J gave up 5 bases; unmatched junction bases: 21. This clonotype was seen ten or more times.

The origin of this receptor is a female donor in good health. The chain carries TRBV12-3 or TRBV12-4 and TRBJ2-5; TRBD1 agrees at 8 bases. The CDR3, as DNA: TGTGCCAGCAGTTATTCGGCAGGGGGCGCGGAGATGTTCGGGGAGACCCAGTACTTC. Amino acid sequence: CASSYSAGGAEMFGETQYF.